The 5 T cell receptor beta chains listed next were all sequenced from one sample in a study of response to subunit inactivated influenza vaccine. TCRdb processed the RT-PCR reads anew with MiXCR; each CDR3 protein has one entry. This table has about 800,000 distinct CDR3 sequences, 21% appearing once. The material was PBMCs from blood, obtained 5 days after vaccination. These receptors came from a man aged 50 to 60 who received an inactivated influenza vaccine.

This clonotype turned up a few times. This rearrangement joins TRBV7-9 to TRBJ2-7; 7 nucleotides align to TRBD1. Unmatched junction bases numbered 12, after V lost 5 bases and J lost 5 bases. The CDR3 loop spans 15 amino acids. Per germline, CDR1 SEHNR and CDR2 FQNEAQ (reference sequence). The CDR3 here is CASSRLDRVKDEQYF. The CDR3 DNA reads as TGTGCCAGCAGCAGACTCGACAGGGTAAAGGACGAGCAGTACTTC.

The J gene is TRBJ2-3, the V gene TRBV5-1; D perhaps matches TRBD2 (5 bases). The CDR3 covers 15 residues. V gave up 5 bases and J gave up 3 bases, with 16 bases separating them. Germline V gene data show CDR1 as SGHRS and CDR2 as YFSETQ. CDR3 sequence: CASRFGGWFTDTQYF. CDR3 coding DNA: TGCGCCAGCAGGTTCGGAGGCTGGTTTACAGATACGCAGTATTTT.

This clonotype was recorded many times. The CDR3 DNA sequence: TGTGCCAGCAGCCGAACAGGGTTCACTGAAGCTTTCTTT. Translation gives CASSRTGFTEAFF. The chain joins TRBV12-3 or TRBV12-4 to TRBJ1-1, with a tentative D call TRBD1 (6 bases). Deletions cut 6 bases from V and 4 bases from J, with 12 bases between. CDR3 size: 13 residues.

This clonotype was detected a few times. The chain recombines TRBV20-1 with TRBJ2-3, with TRBD2 identical over 13 bases. This CDR3 has 16 amino acids. The V gene end was trimmed by 1 base and the J gene end by 5 bases; junction bases not matched to a gene: 6. Germline V gene data show CDR1 as DFQATT and CDR2 as SNEGSKA (reference sequence). CDR3 sequence reads: CSARAGLAGERDTQYF. CDR3 DNA: TGCAGTGCTAGAGCCGGACTAGCGGGGGAAAGAGATACGCAGTATTTT.

The rearrangement links TRBV6-5 to TRBJ2-3; D gene uncertain. The ends were cut back, 7 bases at V and 0 bases at J, with 8 bases in the middle. There are 13 residues in the CDR3. Germline CDR1 is MNHEY and CDR2 is SVGAGI. CDR3: CASISRSTDTQYF. In nucleotides, the CDR3 is TGTGCCAGCATTAGCAGAAGCACAGATACGCAGTATTTT.